What follows is one TCR beta chain and its context. Its antigen is unidentified. These data originate in a study of lymphopenia after photon versus proton radiotherapy. Study results and limitations: Under photons, naive T cells and diversity fell while effector/memory populations rose. After lymphocyte nadir, photon-treated repertoires showed oligoclonal expansion, especially CD8+ Temra. Only patients who died were analyzed for survival; proton advantage is unproven.

Germline assignment: CDR1 SNHLY and CDR2 FYNNEI. The CDR3 runs to 16 residues. Trimming left V 0 bases short and J 7 bases short, with 18 bases between. Sequencing used immunoSEQ multiplex PCR; TCRdb keeps in-frame clones, though not all of them. The top ten hold around a fifth of the sample, which has about 25,000 clones, over 80% seen once. The receptor comes from a man aged 50 or older with gastric cancer. The source material was peripheral blood, sampled from a patient treated with photon-based radiotherapy. The chain carries TRBV2 and TRBJ1-2; D remains unclear. The CDR3 is CASSEAPPGILGGYTF. The CDR3 DNA is TGTGCCAGCAGTGAAGCGCCTCCAGGAATTTTAGGTGGCTACACCTTC.